This T cell receptor (beta chain) was sequenced in a study of monozygotic twins with inflammatory bowel disease. Study results and caveats: Support for any single strong IBD-associated signal or clonotype was not found. Distinction of different T cell subtypes was not possible.

Per-sample cDNA came from eight separate reactions. TCRdb reprocessed the 5' RACE reads and keeps a single row for each CDR3 protein, giving no DNA. The table lists 300,000 to 350,000 distinct CDR3 sequences. The CDR3 is made up of 17 amino acids. From germline, CDR1 is PRHDT and CDR2 FYEKMQ (reference sequence). Comment on this clonotype: Its target is unknown.

The receptor's source is a human donor with ulcerative colitis or Crohn's disease, or a healthy co-twin of an affected twin (not recorded which). Sequences were obtained from blood. The J gene is TRBJ2-2, the V gene TRBV13; the D gene TCRdb calls, TRBD1, cannot be checked with no DNA. The CDR3 here is CASTILWGAQNTGELFF. The whole variable domain, remainder taken from reference TRBV13 and TRBJ2-2, is AAGVIQSPRHLIKEKRETATLKCYPIPRHDTVYWYQQGPGQDPQFLISFYEKMQSDKGSIPDRFSAQQFSDYHSELNMSSLELGDSALYFCASTILWGAQNTGELFFGEGSRLTVL.